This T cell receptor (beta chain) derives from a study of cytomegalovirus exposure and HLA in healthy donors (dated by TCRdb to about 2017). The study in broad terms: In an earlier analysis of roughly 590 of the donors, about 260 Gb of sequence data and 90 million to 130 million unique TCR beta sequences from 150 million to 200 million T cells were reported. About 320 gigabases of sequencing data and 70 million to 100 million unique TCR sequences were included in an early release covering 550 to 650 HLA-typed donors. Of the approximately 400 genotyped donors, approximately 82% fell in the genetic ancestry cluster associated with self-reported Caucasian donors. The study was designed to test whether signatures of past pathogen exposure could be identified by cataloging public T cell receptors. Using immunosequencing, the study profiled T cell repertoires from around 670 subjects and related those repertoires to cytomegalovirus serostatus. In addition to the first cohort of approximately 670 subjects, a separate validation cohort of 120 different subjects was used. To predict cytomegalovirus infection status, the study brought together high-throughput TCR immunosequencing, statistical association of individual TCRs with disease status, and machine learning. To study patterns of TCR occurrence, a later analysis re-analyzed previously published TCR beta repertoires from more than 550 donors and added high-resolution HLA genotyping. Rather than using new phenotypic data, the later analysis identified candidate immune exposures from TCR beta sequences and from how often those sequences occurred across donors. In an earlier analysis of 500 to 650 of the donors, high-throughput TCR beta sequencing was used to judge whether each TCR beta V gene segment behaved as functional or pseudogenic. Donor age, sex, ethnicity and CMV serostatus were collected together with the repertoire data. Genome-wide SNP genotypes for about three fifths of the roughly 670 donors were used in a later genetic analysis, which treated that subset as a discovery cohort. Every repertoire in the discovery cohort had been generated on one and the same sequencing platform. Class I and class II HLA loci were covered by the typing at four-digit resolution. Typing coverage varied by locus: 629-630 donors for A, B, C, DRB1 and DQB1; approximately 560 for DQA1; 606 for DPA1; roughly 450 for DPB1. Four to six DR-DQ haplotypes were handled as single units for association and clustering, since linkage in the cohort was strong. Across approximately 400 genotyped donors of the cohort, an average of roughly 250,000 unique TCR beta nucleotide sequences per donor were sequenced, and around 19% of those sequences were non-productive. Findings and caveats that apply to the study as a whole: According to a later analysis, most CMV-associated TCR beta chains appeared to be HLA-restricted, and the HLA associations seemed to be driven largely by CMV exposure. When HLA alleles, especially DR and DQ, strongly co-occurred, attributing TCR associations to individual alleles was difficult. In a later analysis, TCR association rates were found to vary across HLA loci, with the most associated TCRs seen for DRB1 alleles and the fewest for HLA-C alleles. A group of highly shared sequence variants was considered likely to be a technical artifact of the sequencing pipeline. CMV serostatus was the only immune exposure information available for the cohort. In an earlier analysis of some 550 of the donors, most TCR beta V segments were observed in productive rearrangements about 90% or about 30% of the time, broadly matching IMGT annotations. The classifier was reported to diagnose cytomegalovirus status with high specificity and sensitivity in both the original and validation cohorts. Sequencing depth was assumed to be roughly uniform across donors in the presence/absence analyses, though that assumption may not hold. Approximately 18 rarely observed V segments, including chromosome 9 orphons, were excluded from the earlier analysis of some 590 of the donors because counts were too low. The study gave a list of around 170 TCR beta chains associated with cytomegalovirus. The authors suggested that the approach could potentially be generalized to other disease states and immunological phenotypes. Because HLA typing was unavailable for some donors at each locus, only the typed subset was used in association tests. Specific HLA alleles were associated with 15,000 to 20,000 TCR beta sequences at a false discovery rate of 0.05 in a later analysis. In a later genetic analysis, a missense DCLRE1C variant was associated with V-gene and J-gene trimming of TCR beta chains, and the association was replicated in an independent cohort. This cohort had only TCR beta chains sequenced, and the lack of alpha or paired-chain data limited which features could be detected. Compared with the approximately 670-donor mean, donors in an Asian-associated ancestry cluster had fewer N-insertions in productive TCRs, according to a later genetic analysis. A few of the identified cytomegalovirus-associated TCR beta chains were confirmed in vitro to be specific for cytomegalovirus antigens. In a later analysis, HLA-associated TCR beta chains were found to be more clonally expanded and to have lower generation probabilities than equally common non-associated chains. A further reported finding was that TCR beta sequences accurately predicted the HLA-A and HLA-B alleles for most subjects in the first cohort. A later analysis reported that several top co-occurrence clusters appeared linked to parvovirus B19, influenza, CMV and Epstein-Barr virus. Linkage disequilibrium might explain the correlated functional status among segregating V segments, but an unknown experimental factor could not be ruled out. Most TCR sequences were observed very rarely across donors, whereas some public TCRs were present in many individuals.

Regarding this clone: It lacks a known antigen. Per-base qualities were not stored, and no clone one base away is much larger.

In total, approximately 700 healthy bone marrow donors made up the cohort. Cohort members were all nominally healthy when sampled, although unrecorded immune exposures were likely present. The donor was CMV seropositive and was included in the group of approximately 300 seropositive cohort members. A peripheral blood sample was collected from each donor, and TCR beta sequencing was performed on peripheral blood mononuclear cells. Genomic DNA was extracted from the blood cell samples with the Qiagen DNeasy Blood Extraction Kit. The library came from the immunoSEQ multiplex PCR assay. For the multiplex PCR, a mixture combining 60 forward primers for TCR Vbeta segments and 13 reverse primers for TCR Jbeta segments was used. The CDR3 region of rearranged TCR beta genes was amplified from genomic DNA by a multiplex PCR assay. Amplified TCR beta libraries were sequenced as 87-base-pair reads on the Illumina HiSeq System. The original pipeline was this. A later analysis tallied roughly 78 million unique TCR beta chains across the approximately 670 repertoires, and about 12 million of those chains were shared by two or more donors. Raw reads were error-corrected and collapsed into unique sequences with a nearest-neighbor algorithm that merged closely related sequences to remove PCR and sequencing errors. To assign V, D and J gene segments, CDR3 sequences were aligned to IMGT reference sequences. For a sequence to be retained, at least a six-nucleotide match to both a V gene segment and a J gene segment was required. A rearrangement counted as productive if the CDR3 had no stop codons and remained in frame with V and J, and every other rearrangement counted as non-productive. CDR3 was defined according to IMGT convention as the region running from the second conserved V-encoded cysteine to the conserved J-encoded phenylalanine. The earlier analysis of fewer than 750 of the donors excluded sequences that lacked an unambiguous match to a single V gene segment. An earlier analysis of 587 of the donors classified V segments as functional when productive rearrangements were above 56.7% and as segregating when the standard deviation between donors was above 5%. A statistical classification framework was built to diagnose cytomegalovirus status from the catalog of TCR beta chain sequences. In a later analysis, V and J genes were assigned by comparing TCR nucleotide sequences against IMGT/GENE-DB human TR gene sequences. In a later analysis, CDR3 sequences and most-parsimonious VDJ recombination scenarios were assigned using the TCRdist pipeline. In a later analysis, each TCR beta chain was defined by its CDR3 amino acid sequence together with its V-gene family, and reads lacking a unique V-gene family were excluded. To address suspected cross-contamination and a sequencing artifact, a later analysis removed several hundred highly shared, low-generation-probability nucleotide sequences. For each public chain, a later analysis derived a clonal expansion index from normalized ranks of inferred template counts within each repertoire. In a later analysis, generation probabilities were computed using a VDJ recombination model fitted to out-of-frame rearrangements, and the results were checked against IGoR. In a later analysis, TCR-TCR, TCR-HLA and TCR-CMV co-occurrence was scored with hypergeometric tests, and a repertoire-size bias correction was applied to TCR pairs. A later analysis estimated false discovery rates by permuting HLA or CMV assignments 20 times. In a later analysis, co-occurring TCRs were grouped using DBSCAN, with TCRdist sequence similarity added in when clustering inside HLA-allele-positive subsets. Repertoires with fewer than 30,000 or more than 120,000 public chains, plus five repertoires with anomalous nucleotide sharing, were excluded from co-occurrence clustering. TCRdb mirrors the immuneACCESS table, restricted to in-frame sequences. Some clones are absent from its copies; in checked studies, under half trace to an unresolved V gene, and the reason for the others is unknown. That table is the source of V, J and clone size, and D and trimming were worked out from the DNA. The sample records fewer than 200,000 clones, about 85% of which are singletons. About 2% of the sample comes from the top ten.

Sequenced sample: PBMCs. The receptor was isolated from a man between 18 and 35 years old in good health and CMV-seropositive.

The base sequence is TGTGCCAGCAGCACGCAGGACACTGAAGCTTTCTTT. This gives the protein CASSTQDTEAFF. The chain employs TRBV11-1 and TRBJ1-1, with an unclear D gene assignment. The germline V gene (reference sequence) yields SGHAT for CDR1 and FQDESV for CDR2. Trimming removed 5 bases from V and 3 bases from J, leaving 7 bases between the germline ends. Taken from cysteine to phenylalanine, the CDR3 has 12 residues. The retained sequence is limited to the CDR3, 36 bases, with the frame set at the first base.